Following are 17 T cell receptor beta chains from one sample sequenced in a study of CXCR3 chemokines and chemotherapy response in bladder cancer. MiXCR, run by TCRdb on the PCR reads, gives a single entry per CDR3 protein. The table shows 7,000 to 10,000 distinct CDR3 sequences, with more than 20% occurring only once. The sample was gathered from a patient whose treatment included neoadjuvant chemotherapy. These receptors came from a human donor with bladder cancer that did not respond to neoadjuvant chemotherapy.

The rearrangement links TRBV20-1 to TRBJ2-3, with 10 positions matching TRBD2. Trimming removed 1 base from V and 3 bases from J; junction bases left unmatched: 4. The CDR3 length is 15 residues. Germline CDR1 DFQATT, CDR2 SNEGSKA (reference sequence). CDR3 residues: CSARGAGGSTDTQYF. CDR3 sequence (DNA): TGCAGTGCTAGAGGAGCGGGGGGGTCGACAGATACGCAGTATTTT.

This clonotype was seen many times. The rearrangement uses TRBV30 and TRBJ1-6; TRBD1 agrees at 7 bases. The V gene end was trimmed by 0 bases and the J gene end by 10 bases; junction bases not matched to a gene: 6. The CDR3 spans 14 residues. The germline V gene encodes CDR1 GTSNPN and CDR2 SVGIG (reference sequence). CDR3 DNA: TGTGCCTGGAGTGTCGAGGGGGCAGGATCACCCCTCCACTTT. It codes for CAWSVEGAGSPLHF.

This clonotype occurred many times. J is TRBJ1-6 and V is TRBV30, with no clear D. Trimming took 0 bases from V and 8 from J, leaving 11 bases between them. Per germline, CDR1 GTSNPN and CDR2 SVGIG (reference sequence). The CDR3 runs 14 residues. This CDR3 reads CAWSVLDRDSPLHF. The CDR3 DNA reads TGTGCCTGGAGTGTATTGGACCGAGATTCACCCCTCCACTTT.

This clonotype was seen at least ten times. CDR3 DNA: TGTGCCAGCAGTGCGAATTCCTACGAGCAGTACTTC. Amino acid sequence: CASSANSYEQYF. The gene calls are TRBV6-1 and TRBJ2-7; no reliable D call. Per germline, CDR1 MNHNS and CDR2 SASEGT. The CDR3 is 12 amino acids. Trimming removed 4 bases from V and 1 base from J, with 5 bases in between.

In its sample, this clonotype was seen many times. At one end, the junction sequence differs from germline, possibly due to a read error. The chain employs TRBV7-3 and TRBJ2-1; 16 bases fit TRBD2. CDR3 length equals 17 residues. Germline CDR1 reads SGHTA; CDR2 reads FQGTGA. Here the CDR3 DNA reads TGTGCCAGCAGCTTAACAGGCGGGACTAGCGGGGGGGCCAGTTGGGTCTTC. It encodes CASSLTGGTSGGASWVF.

This clonotype has at least ten counts. CDR3 region: CASSLGLNEKLFF. The CDR3 DNA sequence: TGTGCCAGCAGCTTGGGACTTAATGAAAAACTGTTTTTT. The chain is built from TRBV5-6 and TRBJ1-4; D unclear. Trimming stripped 0 bases from V and 4 bases from J, with 4 bases between. Germline CDR1 is SGHDT and CDR2 is YYEEEE. The length of the CDR3 is 13 residues.

This sequence joins TRBV7-2 and TRBJ2-7; 8 nucleotides align to TRBD1. The CDR3 spans 13 residues. Germline V gene data show CDR1 as SGHTA and CDR2 as FQGNSA. Trimming at V came to 1 base and at J to 12 bases, leaving 8 bases not matched to a gene. As DNA, the CDR3 is TGTGCCAGCAGCTTAGGCCCAGACAGGGGCATGTACTTC. Its protein is CASSLGPDRGMYF.

The sample holds many counts of this clonotype. This chain connects TRBV12-3 or TRBV12-4 to TRBJ1-3; D unclear. The V end lost 8 bases, the J end lost 0 bases, and 11 bases lay between the germline ends. CDR3 length equals 14 residues. The CDR3 sequence: CASGVVSSGNTIYF. The CDR3 DNA is TGTGCCAGCGGGGTCGTGAGCTCTGGAAACACCATATATTTT.

The DNA for the CDR3 is TGTGCCAGCAGCTTGGCCGGGACAGTCACCTACGAGCAGTACTTC. Its protein product is CASSLAGTVTYEQYF. The chain has TRBV5-4 and TRBJ2-7; the match to TRBD1 covers 7 bases. CDR1 and CDR2 (germline): SGHNT, YYREEE (reference sequence). This CDR3 has 15 amino acids. V was clipped by 0 bases and J by 2 bases; unmatched bases: 5.

Comments on this clonotype: Possible read error: a much larger clone is one base away. The rearrangement joins TRBV12-3 or TRBV12-4 to TRBJ2-7, with 11 bases identical to TRBD2. The CDR3 spans 19 residues. V was clipped by 2 bases and J by 3 bases; unmatched bases: 15. Here the CDR3 reads CASSLTFGLSGGAIYEQYF. The CDR3 DNA follows: TGTGCCAGCAGTTTAACCTTCGGCCTTAGCGGGGGGGCAATCTACGAGCAGTACTTC.

This clonotype has at least ten counts. This chain links TRBV27 with TRBJ2-1; 11 nucleotides align to TRBD2. The CDR3 is 14 residues long. Germline CDR1 MNHEY, CDR2 SMNVEV (reference sequence). Trimming at V came to 5 bases and at J to 7 bases, leaving 4 bases not matched to a gene. CDR3 in DNA: TGTGCCAGCAGTCGGACTAGCGGGCCGAATGAGCAGTTCTTC. Translating gives CASSRTSGPNEQFF.

This clonotype is labeled as medium-sized. The CDR3 bases are TGTGCCAGCTCGGACACCATGTATCCAAACTATGGCTACACCTTC. Translating gives CASSDTMYPNYGYTF. The chain recombines TRBV6-2 or TRBV6-3 with TRBJ1-2; a possible D gene is TRBD1 (5 bases). Trimming pared 8 bases from V and 2 bases from J, leaving 18 bases between. The CDR3 is 15 amino acids. Germline V lookup: CDR1 MNHEY, CDR2 SVGEGT.

This clonotype has a count of ten or more. The genes are TRBV7-2 and TRBJ2-7, with D hard to call. The CDR3 has 12 amino acids. V dropped 1 base and J dropped 9 bases, with 10 bases sitting between them. In germline, CDR1 is SGHTA, CDR2 FQGNSA. The CDR3 loop is CASSLDLKRQYF. CDR3 nucleotides: TGTGCCAGCAGCTTAGATTTGAAGCGGCAGTACTTC.

V gene TRBV12-3 or TRBV12-4 combines with J gene TRBJ2-7; 9 nucleotides align to TRBD1. V shed 11 bases, J shed 2 bases, and the junction held 7 bases outside the gene matches. There are 13 residues in the CDR3. The CDR3 spells CAVGQGWAYEQYF. CDR3 sequence (DNA): TGTGCCGTGGGACAGGGCTGGGCCTACGAGCAGTACTTC.

On this clonotype itself: A far larger clone lies a single base away; this is likely a read error. The rearrangement joins TRBV12-3 or TRBV12-4 to TRBJ1-5; TRBD1 aligns across 8 bases. The CDR3 runs 15 residues. In DNA form, the CDR3 reads TGTGCCAGCAGATCGACAGGGGTGACCAATCAGCACCAGCATTTT. Translated, it gives CASRSTGVTNQHQHF.

By share of the sample, this clonotype is medium-sized. The chain has TRBV12-3 or TRBV12-4 and TRBJ2-5; 7 positions agree with TRBD2. The CDR3 sequence is 14 residues long. V gave up 5 bases and J gave up 1 base; unmatched junction bases: 4. CDR3 nucleotides: TGTGCCAGCAGTCCTTCTAGCGGCCAAGAGACCCAGTACTTC. This encodes CASSPSSGQETQYF.

This clonotype was counted at least ten times. The chain has TRBV18 and TRBJ2-7, with 7 nucleotides matching TRBD2. Unmatched junction bases numbered 5, after V lost 2 bases and J lost 4 bases. Germline CDR1 and CDR2: KGHSH and LQKENI. The CDR3 consists of 14 residues. The CDR3 DNA follows: TGTGCCAGCTCACCAGCGGCGGGGGTTTACGAGCAGTACTTC. Translating it yields CASSPAAGVYEQYF.